This TCR beta chain was recorded in a study of blood T cell repertoires in COVID-19. Study-wide background: Spain, Italy and the United States supplied samples that represented acute and convalescent COVID-19.

The CDR3 is 16 residues long. The J segment lost 4 bases and the V segment lost 7 bases, leaving 6 bases of the junction unmatched. CDR1 and CDR2 from the germline V gene are MNHEY and SMNVEV (reference sequence). Repertoires were generated with immunoSEQ multiplex PCR, while TCRdb's copy carries only in-frame clones and drops some. The sample consists of about 270,000 clones, approximately 84% of them appearing once. Seattle patients were enrolled during active infection and followed longitudinally. This sequence originates from a human donor with COVID-19, enrolled during active disease. The donor label of this sample is uncertain. Sequencing was carried out using peripheral blood. V is TRBV27 and J is TRBJ2-1; the match to TRBD2 covers 14 bases. Here the CDR3 reads CASTPGTSGSYNEQFF. The CDR3 DNA follows: TGTGCCAGCACCCCTGGGACTAGCGGGAGTTACAATGAGCAGTTCTTC.